This T cell receptor (beta chain) was sequenced during a study of graft-versus-host responses after intestinal transplantation. As for the study in general: Induction with anti-thymocyte globulin, then tacrolimus and steroids for three to four years, was given to all recipients.

Produced via immunoSEQ multiplex PCR; TCRdb's table is partial and in-frame only. This sample has 90,000 or so clones; around 83% occur once, and the top ten carry approximately 0.78%. The study, taken as a whole, reports: Recipient marrow harbored GvH clones, some of which surfaced first in ileum or blood.

Notes on this clone: Its specificity is unknown.

V shed 5 bases, J shed 1 base, and the junction held 9 bases outside the gene matches. Looked up from germline, CDR1 is SGHRS and CDR2 is YFSETQ. This CDR3 contains 18 residues. The specimen comprised unstimulated CD4+ T cells sorted from spleen or lymph node cells, sampled before intestinal transplant. The TCR originated in a human donor who received an intestinal transplant. The V call is TRBV5-1, the J call TRBJ2-5; 15 nucleotides agree with TRBD2. The CDR3 nucleotides are TGCGCCAGCAGGCTAGGGACTAGCGGGGGGCCCTTCCAAGAGACCCAGTACTTC. This sequence encodes CASRLGTSGGPFQETQYF.